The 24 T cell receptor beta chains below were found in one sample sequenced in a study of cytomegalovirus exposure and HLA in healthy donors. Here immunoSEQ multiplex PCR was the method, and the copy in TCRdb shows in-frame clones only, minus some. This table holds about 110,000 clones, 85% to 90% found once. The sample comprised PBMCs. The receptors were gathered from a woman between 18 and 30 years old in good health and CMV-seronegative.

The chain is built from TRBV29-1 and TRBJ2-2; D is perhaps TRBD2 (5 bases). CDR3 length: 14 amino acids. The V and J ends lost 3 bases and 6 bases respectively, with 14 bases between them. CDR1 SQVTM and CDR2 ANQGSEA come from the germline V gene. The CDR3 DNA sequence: TGCAGCGTTGATCGGGGAACGACCCCCGGGGAGCTGTTTTTT. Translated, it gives CSVDRGTTPGELFF.

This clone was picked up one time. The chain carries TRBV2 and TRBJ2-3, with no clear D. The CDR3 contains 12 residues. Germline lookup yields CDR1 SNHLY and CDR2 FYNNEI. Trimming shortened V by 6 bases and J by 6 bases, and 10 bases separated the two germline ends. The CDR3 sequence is CASRVAGDTQYF. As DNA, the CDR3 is TGTGCCAGCAGGGTCGCCGGGGATACGCAGTATTTT.

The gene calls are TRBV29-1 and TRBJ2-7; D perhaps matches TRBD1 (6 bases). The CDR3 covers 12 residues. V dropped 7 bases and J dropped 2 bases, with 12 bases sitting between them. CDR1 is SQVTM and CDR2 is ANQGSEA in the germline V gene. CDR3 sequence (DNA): TGCAGCGCTGAGGGACATACCTACGAGCAGTACTTC. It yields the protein CSAEGHTYEQYF.

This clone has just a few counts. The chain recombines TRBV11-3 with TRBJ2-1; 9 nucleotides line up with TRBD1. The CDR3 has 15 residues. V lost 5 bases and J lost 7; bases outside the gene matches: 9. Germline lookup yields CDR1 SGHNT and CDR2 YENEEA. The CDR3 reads CASSPPGTGLNEQFF. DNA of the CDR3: TGTGCCAGCAGCCCTCCCGGGACAGGGCTGAATGAGCAGTTCTTC.

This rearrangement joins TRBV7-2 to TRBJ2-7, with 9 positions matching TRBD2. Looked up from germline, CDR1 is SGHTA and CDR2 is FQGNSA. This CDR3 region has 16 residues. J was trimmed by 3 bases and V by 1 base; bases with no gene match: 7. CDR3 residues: CASSLGTSGLGYEQYF. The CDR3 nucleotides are TGTGCCAGCAGCTTAGGTACTAGCGGGCTAGGCTACGAGCAGTACTTC.

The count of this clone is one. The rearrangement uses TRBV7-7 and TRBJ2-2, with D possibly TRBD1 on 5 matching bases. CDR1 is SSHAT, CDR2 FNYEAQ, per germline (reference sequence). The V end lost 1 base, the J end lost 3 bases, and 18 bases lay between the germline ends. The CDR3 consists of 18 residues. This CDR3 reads CASSLEPGLDGDTGELFF. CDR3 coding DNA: TGTGCCAGCAGCTTAGAGCCAGGGTTGGATGGGGACACCGGGGAGCTGTTTTTT.

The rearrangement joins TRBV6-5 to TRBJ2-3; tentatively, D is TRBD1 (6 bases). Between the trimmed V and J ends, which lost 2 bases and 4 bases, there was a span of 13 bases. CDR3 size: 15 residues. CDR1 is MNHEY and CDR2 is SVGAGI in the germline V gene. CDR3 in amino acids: CASSYGLQGADTQYF. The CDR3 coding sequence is TGTGCCAGCAGTTACGGCCTACAGGGTGCAGATACGCAGTATTTT.

The CDR3 is CASKPCGGGRGNTEAFF. CDR3 DNA sequence: TGCGCCAGCAAGCCCTGTGGCGGGGGGCGCGGGAACACTGAAGCTTTCTTT. This chain links TRBV10-1 with TRBJ1-1; perhaps TRBD1 as D (6 bases). The germline V gene encodes CDR1 WNHNN and CDR2 SYGVQD (reference sequence). Trimming stripped 7 bases from V and 1 base from J, with 22 bases between. The CDR3 contains 17 residues.

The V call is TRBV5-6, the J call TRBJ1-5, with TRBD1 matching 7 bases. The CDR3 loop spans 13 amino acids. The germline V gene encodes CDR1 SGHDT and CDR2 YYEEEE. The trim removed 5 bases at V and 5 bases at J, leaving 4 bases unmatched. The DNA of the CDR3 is TGTGCCAGCAGGACAGGGCGGGATCAGCCCCAGCATTTT. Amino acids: CASRTGRDQPQHF. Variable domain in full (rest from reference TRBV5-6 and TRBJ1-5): DAGVTQSPTHLIKTRGQQVTLRCSPKSGHDTVSWYQQALGQGPQFIFQYYEEEERQRGNFPDRFSGHQFPNYSSELNVNALLLGDSALYLCASRTGRDQPQHFGDGTRLSIL.

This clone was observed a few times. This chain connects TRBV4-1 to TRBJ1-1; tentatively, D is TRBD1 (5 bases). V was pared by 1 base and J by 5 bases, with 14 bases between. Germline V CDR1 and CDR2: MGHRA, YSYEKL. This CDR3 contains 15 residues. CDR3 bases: TGCGCCAGCAGCCAAGCGGCCAGGGCTCTGACTGAAGCTTTCTTT. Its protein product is CASSQAARALTEAFF.

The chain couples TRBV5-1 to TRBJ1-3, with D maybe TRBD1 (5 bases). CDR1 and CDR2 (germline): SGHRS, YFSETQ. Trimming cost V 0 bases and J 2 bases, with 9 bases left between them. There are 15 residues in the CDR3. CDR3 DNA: TGCGCCAGCAGCTTGGCGACAGTTCCTGGAAACACCATATATTTT. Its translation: CASSLATVPGNTIYF. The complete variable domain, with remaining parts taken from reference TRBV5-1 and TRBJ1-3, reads KAGVTQTPRYLIKTRGQQVTLSCSPISGHRSVSWYQQTPGQGLQFLFEYFSETQRNKGNFPGRFSGRQFSNSRSEMNVSTLELGDSALYLCASSLATVPGNTIYFGEGSWLTVV.

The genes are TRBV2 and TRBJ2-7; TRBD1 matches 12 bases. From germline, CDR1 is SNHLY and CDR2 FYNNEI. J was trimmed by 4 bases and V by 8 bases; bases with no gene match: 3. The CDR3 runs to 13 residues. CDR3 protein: CASQGQGAYEQYF. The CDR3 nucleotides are TGTGCCAGCCAGGGACAGGGGGCTTACGAGCAGTACTTC.

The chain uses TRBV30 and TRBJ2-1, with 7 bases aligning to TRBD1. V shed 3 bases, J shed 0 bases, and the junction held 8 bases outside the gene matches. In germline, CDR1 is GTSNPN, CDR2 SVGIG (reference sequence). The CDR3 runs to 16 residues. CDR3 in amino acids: CAWRDRQGSSYNEQFF. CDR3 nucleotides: TGTGCCTGGAGGGATAGACAGGGCAGCTCCTACAATGAGCAGTTCTTC. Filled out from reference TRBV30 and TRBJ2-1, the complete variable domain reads SQTIHQWPATLVQPVGSPLSLECTVEGTSNPNLYWYRQAAGRGLQLLFYSVGIGQISSEVPQNLSASRPQDRQFILSSKKLLLSDSGFYLCAWRDRQGSSYNEQFFGPGTRLTVL.

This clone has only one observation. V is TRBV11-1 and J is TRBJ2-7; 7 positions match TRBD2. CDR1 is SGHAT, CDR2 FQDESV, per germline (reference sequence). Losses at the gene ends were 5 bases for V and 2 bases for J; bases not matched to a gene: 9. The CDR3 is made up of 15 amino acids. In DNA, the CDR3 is TGTGCCAGCAGCGCCTCGTTTGGGGGGGCCTACGAGCAGTACTTC. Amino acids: CASSASFGGAYEQYF.

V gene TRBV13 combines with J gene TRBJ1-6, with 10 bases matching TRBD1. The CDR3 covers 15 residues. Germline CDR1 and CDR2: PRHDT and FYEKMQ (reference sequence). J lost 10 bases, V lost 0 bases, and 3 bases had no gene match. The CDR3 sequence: CASSLGTGGRSPLHF. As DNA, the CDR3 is TGTGCCAGCAGCTTAGGGACAGGGGGCAGGTCACCCCTCCACTTT.

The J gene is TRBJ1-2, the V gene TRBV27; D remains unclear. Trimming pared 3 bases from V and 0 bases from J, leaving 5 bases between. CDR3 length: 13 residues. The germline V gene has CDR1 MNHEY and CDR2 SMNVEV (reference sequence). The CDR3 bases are TGTGCCAGCAGTTTTACAGCTAACTATGGCTACACCTTC. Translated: CASSFTANYGYTF.

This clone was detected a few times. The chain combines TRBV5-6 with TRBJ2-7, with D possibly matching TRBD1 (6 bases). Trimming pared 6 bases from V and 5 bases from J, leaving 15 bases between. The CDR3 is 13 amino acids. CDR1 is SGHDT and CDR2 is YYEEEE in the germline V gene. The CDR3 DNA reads TGTGCCAGCACCACTACAGGGTGGGACGAGCAGTACTTC. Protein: CASTTTGWDEQYF.

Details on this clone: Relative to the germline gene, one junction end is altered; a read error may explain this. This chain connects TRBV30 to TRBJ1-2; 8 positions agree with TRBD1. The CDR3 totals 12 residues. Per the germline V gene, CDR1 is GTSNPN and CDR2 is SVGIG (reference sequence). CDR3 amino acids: CAWSSRTGSNLF. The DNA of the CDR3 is TGTGCCTGGAGTTCCCGGACAGGGTCGAACCTCTTC.

Written as DNA, the CDR3 is TGTGCCAGTACCCCAGAACCCGACAGGGCAGGAGAGCAGTTCTTC. Translating it yields CASTPEPDRAGEQFF. V is TRBV19 and J is TRBJ2-1, with 7 bases aligning to TRBD1. Trimming removed 7 bases from V and 10 bases from J; junction bases left unmatched: 16. Germline values: CDR1 LNHDA, CDR2 SQIVND (reference sequence). The CDR3 is 15 residues long.

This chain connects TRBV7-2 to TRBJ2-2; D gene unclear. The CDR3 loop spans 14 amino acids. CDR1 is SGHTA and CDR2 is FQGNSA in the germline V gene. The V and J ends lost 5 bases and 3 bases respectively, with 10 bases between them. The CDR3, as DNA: TGTGCCAGCAGCCTCCTCCTTCACACCGGGGAGCTGTTTTTT. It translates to CASSLLLHTGELFF. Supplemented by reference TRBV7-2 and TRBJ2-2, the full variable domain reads GAGVSQSPSNKVTEKGKDVELRCDPISGHTALYWYRQSLGQGLEFLIYFQGNSAPDKSGLPSDRFSAERTGGSVSTLTIQRTQQEDSAVYLCASSLLLHTGELFFGEGSRLTVL.

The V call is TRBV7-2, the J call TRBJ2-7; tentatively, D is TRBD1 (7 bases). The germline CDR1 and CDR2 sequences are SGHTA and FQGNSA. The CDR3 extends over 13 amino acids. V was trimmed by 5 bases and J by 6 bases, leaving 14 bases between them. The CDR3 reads CASSPPGGREQYF. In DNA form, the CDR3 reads TGTGCCAGCAGCCCACCAGGGGGGCGCGAGCAGTACTTC.

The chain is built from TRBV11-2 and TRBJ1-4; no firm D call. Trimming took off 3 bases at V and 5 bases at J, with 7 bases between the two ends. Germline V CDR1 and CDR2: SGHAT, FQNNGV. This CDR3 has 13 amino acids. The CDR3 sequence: CASSFLLNEKLFF. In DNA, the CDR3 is TGTGCCAGCAGCTTTCTTCTAAATGAAAAACTGTTTTTT.

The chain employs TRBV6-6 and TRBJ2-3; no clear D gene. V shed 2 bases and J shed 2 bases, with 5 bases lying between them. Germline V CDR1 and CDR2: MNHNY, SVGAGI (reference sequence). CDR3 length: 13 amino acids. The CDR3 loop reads CASSYGHTDTQYF. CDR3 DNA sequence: TGTGCCAGCAGTTACGGGCACACAGATACGCAGTATTTT.

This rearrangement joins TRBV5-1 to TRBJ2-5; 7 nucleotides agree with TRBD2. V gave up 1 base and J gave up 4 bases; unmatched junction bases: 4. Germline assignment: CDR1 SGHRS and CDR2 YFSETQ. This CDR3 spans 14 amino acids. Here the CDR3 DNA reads TGCGCCAGCAGCTTGCAGGGAGGGCCAGAGACCCAGTACTTC. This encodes CASSLQGGPETQYF.